Below, 29 T cell receptor beta chains from the same sample are listed, as sequenced in a study of HIV-infected patients and healthy controls. Around 450 ng RNA was reverse transcribed with alpha and beta constant-region primers. Separate chain-specific third strand synthesis with multiplexing indices produced the alpha and beta libraries. TCRdb re-analysed the 5' RACE reads in MiXCR, keeping a single row per CDR3 protein. Of several thousand distinct CDR3 sequences in the sample, roughly 9.4% are singletons; the top ten hold approximately 23%. Antiretroviral therapy had run roughly three months, about 14 weeks, before follow-up blood collection. The repertoire came from unfractionated whole blood and reflected all unsorted peripheral T cells. This material consisted of blood, taken during antiretroviral therapy. The source is an adult with HIV infection.

The chain is built from TRBV6-6 and TRBJ1-2; 7 bases map to TRBD1. Germline V CDR1 and CDR2: MNHNY, SVGAGI (reference sequence). There are 14 residues in the CDR3. Trimming took 10 bases from V and 2 from J; bases not matched to a gene: 10. The DNA for the CDR3 is TGTGCCACCCAAGGGACAGCTCTCAACTATGGCTACACCTTC. It yields the protein CATQGTALNYGYTF.

The chain recombines TRBV20-1 with TRBJ2-1; the match to TRBD2 covers 7 bases. Trimming at V came to 5 bases and at J to 8 bases, leaving 15 bases not matched to a gene. Germline-derived CDR1 and CDR2 are DFQATT and SNEGSKA (reference sequence). The CDR3 runs to 15 residues. The CDR3 loop reads CSACGSGTLKDEQFF. The CDR3 region has the DNA TGCAGTGCTTGCGGCAGCGGGACTCTTAAGGATGAGCAGTTCTTC.

This clonotype was counted at least ten times. As DNA, the CDR3 is TGCGCCAGCAGTTCGAGCGGCCCAGTCGAGACCCAGTACTTC. The encoded protein is CASSSSGPVETQYF. V gene TRBV5-1 combines with J gene TRBJ2-5, with TRBD2 as a possible D gene (5 bases). The V end was cut by 5 bases, the J end by 5 bases, with 16 bases between. This CDR3 contains 14 residues. Germline V gene data show CDR1 as SGHRS and CDR2 as YFSETQ. The full variable domain, with the rest looked up from reference TRBV5-1 and TRBJ2-5, is KAGVTQTPRYLIKTRGQQVTLSCSPISGHRSVSWYQQTPGQGLQFLFEYFSETQRNKGNFPGRFSGRQFSNSRSEMNVSTLELGDSALYLCASSSSGPVETQYFGPGTRLLVL.

By frequency in the sample, this clonotype is medium-sized (0.01 to 0.1%). This chain uses TRBV5-1 with TRBJ1-1, with a possible D match to TRBD1 (5 bases). The V gene's germline CDR1 is SGHRS and CDR2 YFSETQ. Trimming left V 7 bases short and J 0 bases short, with 10 bases between. This CDR3 contains 13 residues. CDR3 protein: CASARALNTEAFF. Written as DNA, the CDR3 is TGCGCCAGCGCCAGGGCGCTGAACACTGAAGCTTTCTTT. Filled out from reference TRBV5-1 and TRBJ1-1, the complete variable domain reads KAGVTQTPRYLIKTRGQQVTLSCSPISGHRSVSWYQQTPGQGLQFLFEYFSETQRNKGNFPGRFSGRQFSNSRSEMNVSTLELGDSALYLCASARALNTEAFFGQGTRLTVV.

This clonotype was observed many times. V is TRBV7-6 and J is TRBJ2-3; 7 bases match TRBD2. CDR1 and CDR2 (germline): SGHVS, FNYEAQ. V lost 1 base, J lost 6 bases, and 1 base stayed unmatched. The CDR3 spans 13 residues. The CDR3 loop is CASSLGEGDTQYF. In DNA form, the CDR3 reads TGTGCCAGCAGCTTAGGGGAGGGGGATACGCAGTATTTT.

This clonotype is labeled medium-sized. CDR3: CSASDRANTEAFF. The CDR3 DNA reads as TGCAGTGCTAGCGACAGGGCCAACACTGAAGCTTTCTTT. The chain joins TRBV20-1 to TRBJ1-1, with TRBD1 matching over 7 bases. Per the germline V gene, CDR1 is DFQATT and CDR2 is SNEGSKA (reference sequence). The CDR3 is made up of 13 amino acids. Trimming at V came to 3 bases and at J to 2 bases, leaving 3 bases not matched to a gene.

Sample share makes this clonotype medium-sized (0.01 to 0.1%). The chain links TRBV29-1 to TRBJ1-5, with 9 positions matching TRBD1. The trim removed 6 bases at V and 3 bases at J, leaving 9 bases unmatched. The CDR3 is made up of 15 amino acids. Germline CDR1 is SQVTM and CDR2 is ANQGSEA. CDR3 DNA: TGCAGCGTCGCGACCGGGACAGGGTTCAATCAGCCCCAGCATTTT. Translating it yields CSVATGTGFNQPQHF.

This clonotype is classed as medium-sized. The V call is TRBV5-4, the J call TRBJ1-2, with 7 bases that match TRBD1. The junction had 7 bases not matched to a gene; V was cut back by 4 bases and J by 10 bases. The germline CDR1 and CDR2 sequences are SGHNT and YYREEE (reference sequence). The CDR3 is made up of 12 amino acids. Here the CDR3 DNA reads TGTGCCAGCAGCCTCTGGGACAGCAACTACACCTTC. It yields the protein CASSLWDSNYTF.

This clonotype has at least ten counts. This sequence joins TRBV7-9 and TRBJ2-3, with 15 bases matching TRBD2. The CDR3 is 18 residues long. V dropped 4 bases and J dropped 0; count of bases not matched to a gene: 5. CDR1 and CDR2 (germline): SEHNR, FQNEAQ (reference sequence). CDR3: CASSWGLAGGPSTDTQYF. In nucleotides, the CDR3 is TGTGCCAGCAGCTGGGGACTAGCGGGGGGCCCTAGCACAGATACGCAGTATTTT. Based on the CDR3 plus reference TRBV7-9 and TRBJ2-3, the full variable domain is DTGVSQNPRHKITKRGQNVTFRCDPISEHNRLYWYRQTLGQGPEFLTYFQNEAQLEKSRLLSDRFSAERPKGSFSTLEIQRTEQGDSAMYLCASSWGLAGGPSTDTQYFGPGTRLTVL.

This clonotype is classed as medium-sized. The rearrangement uses TRBV5-1 and TRBJ1-1, with 9 bases identical to TRBD1. The CDR3 sequence is 15 residues long. CDR1 and CDR2 from the germline V gene are SGHRS and YFSETQ. Trimming removed 1 base from V and 2 bases from J; junction bases left unmatched: 3. CDR3 DNA: TGCGCCAGCAGCTTGCAGGGACAGGGCAACACTGAAGCTTTCTTT. Translated: CASSLQGQGNTEAFF.

This clonotype was counted a single time. The chain combines TRBV7-2 with TRBJ1-1; D remains ambiguous. Trimming removed 7 bases at V and 0 bases at J, with 12 bases between. The germline V gene encodes CDR1 SGHTA and CDR2 FQGNSA. This CDR3 is built from 14 residues. The CDR3 bases are TGTGCCAGCACCGTTCGGACGGTGAACACTGAAGCTTTCTTT. Its translation: CASTVRTVNTEAFF.

The chain combines TRBV27 with TRBJ1-5; D possibly corresponds to TRBD1 (6 bases). The germline CDR1 and CDR2 sequences are MNHEY and SMNVEV (reference sequence). This CDR3 contains 16 residues. V dropped 4 bases and J dropped 1 base, with 14 bases sitting between them. The CDR3 coding sequence is TGTGCCAGCAGTTCTAGGGGGTCGAGGAGCAATCAGCCCCAGCATTTT. This gives the protein CASSSRGSRSNQPQHF.

In regard to this clonotype: Relative to the germline gene, one junction end is altered; a read error may explain this. This rearrangement joins TRBV18 to TRBJ2-4; D gene ambiguous. Germline V gene sequence: CDR1 KGHSH, CDR2 LQKENI. This CDR3 comprises 12 residues. The chain's CDR3 is CASSTPDSVQYF. CDR3 bases: TGTGCCAGCTCAACACCAGACTCCGTTCAGTACTTC.

In this sample, this clonotype is medium-sized (0.01 to 0.1%). The V gene is TRBV4-1, the J gene TRBJ2-3; D is ambiguous. Trimming removed 1 base from V and 4 bases from J, with 6 bases in between. This CDR3 region has 13 residues. Germline loops: CDR1 MGHRA, CDR2 YSYEKL. The CDR3 nucleotides read TGCGCCAGCAGCCAAGTCGTGTCAGATACGCAGTATTTT. It encodes CASSQVVSDTQYF.

This clonotype counts as medium-sized. V is TRBV7-9 and J is TRBJ1-5, with D tentatively TRBD1 (6 bases). Germline-derived CDR1 and CDR2 are SEHNR and FQNEAQ (reference sequence). The CDR3 contains 13 residues. Trimming stripped 6 bases from V and 6 bases from J, with 12 bases between. CDR3 nucleotides: TGTGCCAGCAGTGAGGGGGTCGGTCAGCCCCAGCATTTT. Translated, it gives CASSEGVGQPQHF. The whole variable domain, remainder taken from reference TRBV7-9 and TRBJ1-5, is DTGVSQNPRHKITKRGQNVTFRCDPISEHNRLYWYRQTLGQGPEFLTYFQNEAQLEKSRLLSDRFSAERPKGSFSTLEIQRTEQGDSAMYLCASSEGVGQPQHFGDGTRLSIL.

This clonotype ranks as medium-sized. The chain uses TRBV6-1 and TRBJ1-4, with a possible D match to TRBD1 (6 bases). CDR3 length equals 13 residues. CDR1 MNHNS and CDR2 SASEGT come from the germline V gene. V dropped 7 bases and J dropped 6 bases, with 12 bases sitting between them. Here the CDR3 reads CASTQTGYEKLFF. CDR3 bases: TGTGCCAGCACCCAAACAGGGTATGAAAAACTGTTTTTT.

This clonotype occurred many times. The genes are TRBV30 and TRBJ1-1; D gene uncertain. From germline, CDR1 is GTSNPN and CDR2 SVGIG (reference sequence). V was pared by 0 bases and J by 5 bases, with 7 bases between. CDR3 size: 12 residues. The CDR3 loop is CAWSVGWTEAFF. CDR3 nucleotides: TGTGCCTGGAGTGTAGGGTGGACTGAAGCTTTCTTT.

This clonotype came up many times. The chain uses TRBV3-1 and TRBJ2-3; D might be TRBD2 (6 bases). CDR1 LGHDT and CDR2 YNNKEL come from the germline V gene (reference sequence). There are 18 residues in the CDR3. Deletions cut 1 base from V and 4 bases from J, with 21 bases between. CDR3 DNA: TGTGCCAGCAGCCAAGGGTCTTTCGGGACTTCCGCAGCAGATACGCAGTATTTT. Translation gives CASSQGSFGTSAADTQYF.

This clonotype was detected ten times or more. This chain joins TRBV7-8 and TRBJ1-1; perhaps TRBD1 as D (6 bases). Between the trimmed V and J ends, which lost 5 bases and 7 bases, there was a span of 14 bases. CDR1 and CDR2 from the germline V gene are SGHVS and FQNEAQ. The CDR3 runs 13 residues. CDR3 in amino acids: CASSPYTQGEAFF. The CDR3 DNA is TGTGCCAGCAGCCCATACACACAGGGTGAAGCTTTCTTT.

This clonotype was counted at least ten times. This rearrangement joins TRBV6-2 or TRBV6-3 to TRBJ2-7; perhaps TRBD1 as D (6 bases). Germline loops: CDR1 MNHEY, CDR2 SVGEGT. V gave up 4 bases and J gave up 4 bases, with 20 bases separating them. This CDR3 is built from 16 residues. The DNA of the CDR3 is TGTGCCAGCAGTTTCCGCTCATCCAGGGGCCGGTACGAGCAGTACTTC. It encodes CASSFRSSRGRYEQYF.

This clonotype was detected ten times or more. The chain uses TRBV5-1 and TRBJ2-5; no definite D call. This CDR3 contains 11 residues. V was cut by 4 bases and J by 4 bases, with 5 bases left in between. Germline V gene data show CDR1 as SGHRS and CDR2 as YFSETQ. The CDR3 sequence is CASSVGETQYF. The CDR3 coding sequence is TGCGCCAGCAGCGTAGGAGAGACCCAGTACTTC. Together with reference TRBV5-1 and TRBJ2-5, the CDR3 gives the full variable domain: KAGVTQTPRYLIKTRGQQVTLSCSPISGHRSVSWYQQTPGQGLQFLFEYFSETQRNKGNFPGRFSGRQFSNSRSEMNVSTLELGDSALYLCASSVGETQYFGPGTRLLVL.

This clonotype is termed medium-sized. The rearrangement uses TRBV5-1 and TRBJ2-1, with 14 positions matching TRBD2. Germline CDR1 reads SGHRS; CDR2 reads YFSETQ. The length of the CDR3 is 15 residues. V trimming: 3 bases; J trimming: 6 bases; junction bases outside the gene matches: 2. The CDR3 DNA sequence: TGCGCCAGCAGCTCCGGGACTAGCGGGGGCAATGAGCAGTTCTTC. This codes for CASSSGTSGGNEQFF.

About this clonotype itself: This may be a read error: a much more frequent sequence differs by one nucleotide. This chain connects TRBV20-1 to TRBJ2-4; TRBD2 might be the D (6 bases). This CDR3 comprises 14 residues. Trimming cost V 3 bases and J 8 bases, with 17 bases left between them. Per germline, CDR1 DFQATT and CDR2 SNEGSKA (reference sequence). The CDR3 DNA is TGCAGTGCTAGCCCCGGGGGAGAGAAGTACATTCAGTACTTC. Translation gives CSASPGGEKYIQYF.

V and J are TRBV5-1 and TRBJ1-4; D gene ambiguous. CDR1 and CDR2 (germline): SGHRS, YFSETQ. Between the trimmed V and J ends, which lost 0 bases and 11 bases, there was a span of 11 bases. The CDR3 consists of 13 residues. CDR3 sequence (DNA): TGCGCCAGCAGCTTGGTTGGGCAGTCCAAACTGTTTTTT. Residues: CASSLVGQSKLFF.

This clonotype was found many times. This chain joins TRBV2 and TRBJ1-1; D ambiguous. The V end was cut by 3 bases, the J end by 8 bases, with 10 bases between. This CDR3 is 12 amino acids long. Germline CDR1 SNHLY, CDR2 FYNNEI. The CDR3 region is CASSESHREAFF. The CDR3, as DNA: TGTGCCAGCAGTGAGTCGCATCGGGAAGCTTTCTTT.

Within the sample, this clonotype is medium-sized (0.01 to 0.1%). The rearrangement links TRBV7-3 to TRBJ2-3; possibly TRBD1 for D (6 bases). Trimming took 1 base from V and 4 from J, leaving 9 bases between them. CDR1 and CDR2 from the germline V gene are SGHTA and FQGTGA. There are 14 residues in the CDR3. CDR3 sequence reads: CASSLNGGPDTQYF. DNA for the CDR3: TGTGCCAGCAGCTTAAATGGGGGCCCAGATACGCAGTATTTT.

The chain joins TRBV5-1 to TRBJ2-1; TRBD2 matches 14 bases. There are 16 residues in the CDR3. Germline V gene data show CDR1 as SGHRS and CDR2 as YFSETQ. V lost 4 bases and J lost 9; bases outside the gene matches: 9. In DNA form, the CDR3 reads TGCGCCAGCAGCCGAGACGGGACTAGCGGGAGAGGTGAGCAGTTCTTC. Protein sequence: CASSRDGTSGRGEQFF.

This clonotype has more than one count but fewer than ten. The chain recombines TRBV9 with TRBJ1-6; D is perhaps TRBD1 (5 bases). Trimming shortened V by 0 bases and J by 10 bases, and 14 bases separated the two germline ends. The germline CDR1 and CDR2 sequences are SGDLS and YYNGEE. CDR3 length: 15 residues. For the CDR3, the DNA is TGTGCCAGCAGCGTAGACGGAGGGGTTGTCTCACCCCTCCACTTT. This sequence encodes CASSVDGGVVSPLHF.

V is TRBV3-1 and J is TRBJ1-4, with 9 bases lining up with TRBD1. V trimming: 6 bases; J trimming: 5 bases; junction bases outside the gene matches: 4. The CDR3 totals 14 residues. Germline assignment: CDR1 LGHDT and CDR2 YNNKEL (reference sequence). The CDR3 bases are TGTGCCAGCAGGACAGGGGGAGGAAATGAAAAACTGTTTTTT. It yields the protein CASRTGGGNEKLFF.